These 25 T cell receptor beta chains were all obtained from the same sample, sequenced in a study of a mutant IDH1 vaccine in newly diagnosed glioma. Their cognate antigens are unknown. As for time point: week 35, safety follow-up. Each dose of the vaccine consisted of 300 ug of mutant IDH1 20-mer peptide, with topical imiquimod. Some clones are missing from TCRdb's copy, which holds only in-frame ones; the method was immunoSEQ multiplex PCR. The table includes tens of thousands of clones, 60% to 75% detected once. Sequences were derived from PBMCs, sampled from a glioma patient whose treatment included an IDH1 peptide vaccine. Receptor source: a man aged 45 to 65 with glioma.

This clone has just a few counts. The chain recombines TRBV25-1 with TRBJ1-4; D possibly corresponds to TRBD1 (6 bases). V was clipped by 6 bases and J by 8 bases, with 13 bases between them. Germline V gene lookup returns CDR1 MGHDK and CDR2 SYGVNS. The CDR3 covers 13 residues. This CDR3 is CASRGASREKLFF. The CDR3 bases are TGTGCCAGCAGGGGGGCGAGTAGGGAAAAACTGTTTTTT.

This chain uses TRBV7-2 with TRBJ1-6; D gene uncertain. V was pared by 5 bases and J by 2 bases, with 4 bases between. The germline V gene has CDR1 SGHTA and CDR2 FQGNSA. CDR3 length: 13 residues. The CDR3 DNA reads as TGTGCCAGCAGCAGTACCTATAATTCACCCCTCCACTTT. Translated: CASSSTYNSPLHF.

This clone was observed a handful of times. Relative to the germline gene, one junction end is altered; a read error may explain this. The chain recombines TRBV7-7 with TRBJ2-2, with 7 bases identical to TRBD1. Germline V gene sequence: CDR1 SSHAT, CDR2 FNYEAQ (reference sequence). The CDR3 is made up of 14 amino acids. CDR3 loop: CASSLATGDGELFF. The CDR3 nucleotides read TGTGCTAGCAGCTTAGCTACAGGGGACGGGGAGCTGTTTTTT.

This clone appeared a few times. This chain links TRBV7-8 with TRBJ2-6; unclear D gene. In germline, CDR1 is SGHVS, CDR2 FQNEAQ. Trimming cost V 5 bases and J 0 bases, with 5 bases left between them. The CDR3 spans 14 residues. The CDR3 DNA reads TGTGCCAGCAGCCCCAGCTCTGGGGCCAACGTCCTGACTTTC. Amino acid sequence: CASSPSSGANVLTF.

The rearrangement uses TRBV18 and TRBJ2-3; TRBD1 matches at 7 bases. The CDR3 loop spans 14 amino acids. Germline V gene sequence: CDR1 KGHSH, CDR2 LQKENI. Trimming took 0 bases from V and 6 from J; bases not matched to a gene: 3. In nucleotides, the CDR3 is TGTGCCAGCTCACCACCAGGGGGCGCGGATACGCAGTATTTT. Translated: CASSPPGGADTQYF.

This chain links TRBV14 with TRBJ2-7; a weak D match, TRBD1 (6 bases). The CDR3 has 12 amino acids. V lost 4 bases to trimming and J lost 7 bases, with 11 bases between them. Germline V gives CDR1 SGHDN, CDR2 FVKESK. The CDR3 DNA is TGTGCCAGCAGCCCTAACAGGGCTGAGCAGTACTTC. As protein: CASSPNRAEQYF.

This clone was observed a few times. V gene TRBV2 combines with J gene TRBJ1-1; no clear D gene. Trimming cost V 3 bases and J 7 bases, with 18 bases left between them. This CDR3 region has 15 residues. Germline V gene data show CDR1 as SNHLY and CDR2 as FYNNEI. Here the CDR3 DNA reads TGTGCCAGCAGTGAGCTGGACGGGATGACCGGTGAAGCTTTCTTT. Amino acid sequence: CASSELDGMTGEAFF.

There are a few counts of this clone. The rearrangement joins TRBV28 to TRBJ2-7; 7 bases fit TRBD1. The CDR3 runs to 15 residues. Germline V gene data show CDR1 as MDHEN and CDR2 as SYDVKM. V gave up 3 bases and J gave up 2 bases; unmatched junction bases: 7. CDR3 sequence (DNA): TGTGCCAGCAGTTTCCCGACAGGGTCAACCTACGAGCAGTACTTC. It translates to CASSFPTGSTYEQYF.

The chain joins TRBV4-2 to TRBJ1-4; D gene unclear. There are 14 residues in the CDR3. The V end lost 4 bases, the J end lost 1 base, and 7 bases lay between the germline ends. Germline CDR1 LGHNA, CDR2 YNFKEQ. The CDR3 protein is CASSRGETNEKLFF. CDR3 DNA: TGTGCCAGCAGCCGTGGGGAAACTAATGAAAAACTGTTTTTT.

The chain couples TRBV29-1 to TRBJ2-1; tentatively, D is TRBD2 (6 bases). Per the germline V gene, CDR1 is SQVTM and CDR2 is ANQGSEA. V gave up 2 bases and J gave up 7 bases, with 18 bases separating them. This CDR3 contains 15 residues. The CDR3, as DNA: TGCAGCGTTGAATGGGGGGATAGAGGAGGGAATGAGCAGTTCTTC. Encoded protein: CSVEWGDRGGNEQFF.

The chain is built from TRBV7-2 and TRBJ1-3; D gene ambiguous. Germline values: CDR1 SGHTA, CDR2 FQGNSA. The CDR3 covers 19 residues. Trimming cost V 1 base and J 4 bases, with 23 bases left between them. As DNA, the CDR3 is TGTGCCAGCAGCTTAGGGGTCTCAGGCCGGCCCCTAGGAGGAAACACCATATATTTT. This gives the protein CASSLGVSGRPLGGNTIYF.

The rearrangement links TRBV2 to TRBJ1-1; D perhaps matches TRBD1 (5 bases). Trimming took off 2 bases at V and 4 bases at J, with 11 bases between the two ends. This CDR3 contains 14 residues. Germline V gene data show CDR1 as SNHLY and CDR2 as FYNNEI. The CDR3 sequence is CASSERGILTEAFF. The CDR3, as DNA: TGTGCCAGCAGTGAACGGGGGATACTCACTGAAGCTTTCTTT. The complete variable domain, with remaining parts taken from reference TRBV2 and TRBJ1-1, reads EPEVTQTPSHQVTQMGQEVILRCVPISNHLYFYWYRQILGQKVEFLVSFYNNEISEKSEIFDDQFSVERPDGSNFTLKIRSTKLEDSAMYFCASSERGILTEAFFGQGTRLTVV.

The J gene is TRBJ2-3, the V gene TRBV29-1, with D maybe TRBD1 (5 bases). The CDR3 loop spans 11 amino acids. Trimming stripped 2 bases from V and 7 bases from J, with 7 bases between. Germline CDR1 reads SQVTM; CDR2 reads ANQGSEA. CDR3 residues: CSVEPGNTQYF. The CDR3 DNA follows: TGCAGCGTTGAACCAGGGAATACGCAGTATTTT.

V usage is TRBV5-1 and J usage is TRBJ2-2; no clear D gene. Trimming removed 2 bases at V and 1 base at J, with 12 bases between. The CDR3 is 16 residues long. Germline loops: CDR1 SGHRS, CDR2 YFSETQ. The CDR3 DNA reads as TGCGCCAGCAGCTTTTATGGTCCAGGGAACACCGGGGAGCTGTTTTTT. Its protein product is CASSFYGPGNTGELFF.

The chain combines TRBV30 with TRBJ1-5; 8 bases are shared with TRBD1. CDR1 is GTSNPN, CDR2 SVGIG, per germline (reference sequence). Trimming removed 2 bases from V and 4 bases from J; junction bases left unmatched: 4. The CDR3 has 14 residues. The CDR3 sequence is CAWSIRQGNQPQHF. In nucleotides, the CDR3 is TGTGCCTGGAGTATTAGACAGGGGAATCAGCCCCAGCATTTT. Variable domain in full (rest from reference TRBV30 and TRBJ1-5): SQTIHQWPATLVQPVGSPLSLECTVEGTSNPNLYWYRQAAGRGLQLLFYSVGIGQISSEVPQNLSASRPQDRQFILSSKKLLLSDSGFYLCAWSIRQGNQPQHFGDGTRLSIL.

The chain employs TRBV19 and TRBJ2-7; possible D gene TRBD1, 6 bases. The CDR3 is made up of 14 amino acids. V was pared by 3 bases and J by 5 bases, with 14 bases between. Germline V gene data show CDR1 as LNHDA and CDR2 as SQIVND (reference sequence). CDR3 sequence: CASSMSQTGDEQYF. In DNA, the CDR3 is TGTGCCAGTAGTATGTCACAGACAGGCGACGAGCAGTACTTC.

This clone was picked up one time. The chain is built from TRBV18 and TRBJ2-7; possible D gene TRBD1, 5 bases. The CDR3 extends over 13 amino acids. Germline CDR1 is KGHSH and CDR2 is LQKENI. The germline V and J ends were trimmed by 2 bases and 0 bases, with 5 bases remaining between them. The CDR3 sequence is CASSPGASYEQYF. Written as DNA, the CDR3 is TGTGCCAGCTCACCAGGGGCCTCCTACGAGCAGTACTTC.

The sample holds one count of this clone. The chain combines TRBV10-2 with TRBJ2-7; 7 bases map to TRBD2. Per the germline V gene, CDR1 is WSHSY and CDR2 is SAAADI. The CDR3 is made up of 13 amino acids. J gave up 4 bases and V 6 bases, and 6 bases lay outside the gene matches. The CDR3 spells CASRPTSEYEQYF. The CDR3 bases are TGCGCCAGCAGGCCTACTAGCGAGTACGAGCAGTACTTC.

V gene TRBV11-2 combines with J gene TRBJ1-1; the match to TRBD1 covers 9 bases. J gave up 1 base and V 6 bases, and 6 bases lay outside the gene matches. The germline CDR1 and CDR2 sequences are SGHAT and FQNNGV. CDR3 length: 15 amino acids. In DNA form, the CDR3 reads TGTGCCAGCAGGAAGACGGGACAGGGGAACACTGAAGCTTTCTTT. Protein product: CASRKTGQGNTEAFF.

This chain joins TRBV27 and TRBJ2-7, with D possibly TRBD1 on 6 matching bases. Germline-derived CDR1 and CDR2 are MNHEY and SMNVEV (reference sequence). The V and J ends lost 4 bases and 6 bases respectively, with 10 bases between them. This CDR3 comprises 12 residues. The CDR3 loop reads CASSSTGGEQYF. DNA of the CDR3: TGTGCCAGCAGTTCGACAGGAGGCGAGCAGTACTTC.

The chain uses TRBV7-8 and TRBJ2-3; D remains unclear. The CDR3 contains 10 residues. V gave up 7 bases and J gave up 4 bases, with 3 bases separating them. Per the germline V gene, CDR1 is SGHVS and CDR2 is FQNEAQ. For the CDR3, the DNA is TGTGCCAGCAACCCAGATACGCAGTATTTT. It specifies CASNPDTQYF.

V is TRBV9 and J is TRBJ1-1, with D unclear. Germline V CDR1 and CDR2: SGDLS, YYNGEE. V was clipped by 4 bases and J by 2 bases, with 9 bases between them. This CDR3 has 13 amino acids. Here the CDR3 reads CASSLEGNTEAFF. The CDR3 coding sequence is TGTGCCAGCAGCCTGGAGGGAAACACTGAAGCTTTCTTT.

The sample holds one count of this clone. This sequence joins TRBV6-1 and TRBJ2-4, with TRBD2 identical over 9 bases. The germline gives CDR1 MNHNS, CDR2 SASEGT. V lost 2 bases to trimming and J lost 6 bases; unmatched junction nucleotides: 8. This CDR3 has 16 residues. CDR3 loop: CASSELGTSSRNIQYF. Here the CDR3 DNA reads TGTGCCAGCAGTGAACTCGGGACTAGCTCGAGAAACATTCAGTACTTC.

The CDR3: CAIEGSGTDGFYGYTF. CDR3 bases: TGTGCCATAGAAGGAAGTGGGACGGACGGATTTTATGGCTACACCTTC. The V gene is TRBV30, the J gene TRBJ1-2; TRBD1 is a possible D gene (5 bases). In germline, CDR1 is GTSNPN, CDR2 SVGIG (reference sequence). The CDR3 extends over 16 amino acids. The germline V and J ends were trimmed by 8 bases and 5 bases, with 27 bases remaining between them.

V and J are TRBV5-1 and TRBJ2-7; tentative D call: TRBD2 (6 bases). The V and J ends lost 1 base and 1 base respectively, with 9 bases between them. CDR3 length: 14 amino acids. In germline, CDR1 is SGHRS, CDR2 YFSETQ. CDR3 protein: CASSLWRGSYEQYF. Written as DNA, the CDR3 is TGCGCCAGCAGCTTGTGGCGGGGATCCTACGAGCAGTACTTC.